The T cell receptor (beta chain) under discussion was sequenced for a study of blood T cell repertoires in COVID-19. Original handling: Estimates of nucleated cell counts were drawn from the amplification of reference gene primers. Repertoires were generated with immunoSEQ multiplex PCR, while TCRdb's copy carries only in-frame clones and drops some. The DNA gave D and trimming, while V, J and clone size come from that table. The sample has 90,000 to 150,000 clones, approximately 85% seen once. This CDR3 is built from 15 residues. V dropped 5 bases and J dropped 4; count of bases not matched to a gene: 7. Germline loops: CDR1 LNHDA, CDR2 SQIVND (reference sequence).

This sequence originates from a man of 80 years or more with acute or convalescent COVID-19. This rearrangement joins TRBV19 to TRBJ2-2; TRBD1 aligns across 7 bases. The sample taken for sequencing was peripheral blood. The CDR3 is CASSGTGVGTGELFF. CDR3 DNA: TGTGCCAGTAGTGGTACAGGGGTTGGCACCGGGGAGCTGTTTTTT.